These 24 T cell receptor beta chains came from one sample sequenced in a study. Profiled with immunoSEQ multiplex PCR; TCRdb holds only in-frame clones, not every one. Among 45,000 to 55,000 clones, 85% to 95% were seen once, and the ten largest hold roughly 10%. Sequencing was carried out using PBMCs. The receptors originated from a middle-aged man with rheumatoid arthritis.

The chain combines TRBV13 with TRBJ1-1; no reliable D call. The V and J ends lost 6 bases and 0 bases respectively, with 8 bases between them. Germline values: CDR1 PRHDT, CDR2 FYEKMQ (reference sequence). The CDR3 spans 13 residues. The CDR3 DNA is TGTGCCAGCAGTTTGACGGTGAACACTGAAGCTTTCTTT. It translates to CASSLTVNTEAFF.

The rearrangement uses TRBV5-1 and TRBJ2-5; 13 bases line up with TRBD2. Germline V gene sequence: CDR1 SGHRS, CDR2 YFSETQ. V lost 5 bases to trimming and J lost 5 bases; unmatched junction nucleotides: 9. This CDR3 region has 16 residues. In DNA, the CDR3 is TGCGCCAGCAGTCGGACTAGCGGGAGTCGATGGGAGACCCAGTACTTC. It translates to CASSRTSGSRWETQYF.

V gene TRBV25-1 combines with J gene TRBJ1-1; D remains unclear. Trimming took 2 bases from V and 1 from J, leaving 5 bases between them. Germline V gene sequence: CDR1 MGHDK, CDR2 SYGVNS. The CDR3 has 13 amino acids. The CDR3 protein is CASSEVRNTEAFF. The DNA for the CDR3 is TGTGCCAGCAGTGAAGTCCGGAACACTGAAGCTTTCTTT.

This clone was detected only a few times. The chain links TRBV7-2 to TRBJ1-5, with D perhaps matching TRBD1 (6 bases). The germline V gene has CDR1 SGHTA and CDR2 FQGNSA. The CDR3 consists of 16 residues. V was pared by 8 bases and J by 4 bases, with 21 bases between. For the CDR3, the DNA is TGTGCCAGCGGAGTTTTACAGGGCGCGAGGAATCAGCCCCAGCATTTT. This sequence encodes CASGVLQGARNQPQHF.

This chain links TRBV6-6 with TRBJ1-2; 8 bases are a match to TRBD1. Trimming cost V 6 bases and J 13 bases; bases outside gene matches: 16. The CDR3 extends over 14 amino acids. Germline values: CDR1 MNHNY, CDR2 SVGAGI (reference sequence). CDR3 coding DNA: TGTGCCAGCAGCCCGGGACAGGCCAGCACTACGCGCACCTTC. Amino acids: CASSPGQASTTRTF.

This chain joins TRBV27 and TRBJ1-6; perhaps TRBD1 as D (5 bases). Germline loops: CDR1 MNHEY, CDR2 SMNVEV (reference sequence). Trimming pared 7 bases from V and 6 bases from J, leaving 13 bases between. This CDR3 comprises 14 residues. In DNA, the CDR3 is TGTGCCAGCACTCCTGCCGGGGCTAATTCACCCCTCCACTTT. As protein: CASTPAGANSPLHF.

The chain joins TRBV28 to TRBJ2-7; D perhaps matches TRBD1 (6 bases). This CDR3 comprises 16 residues. CDR1 and CDR2 from the germline V gene are MDHEN and SYDVKM. V gave up 4 bases and J gave up 6 bases, with 22 bases separating them. The DNA for the CDR3 is TGTGCCAGCAGTTCAAACAGGGAAGTGGGTCCAGGCGAGCAGTACTTC. It is translated as CASSSNREVGPGEQYF.

The J gene is TRBJ2-7, the V gene TRBV4-3; possible D gene TRBD2, 5 bases. Germline lookup yields CDR1 LGHNA and CDR2 YSLEER. The V gene lost 0 bases and the J gene lost 2 bases, with 8 bases spanning the gap. This CDR3 comprises 14 residues. CDR3 DNA: TGCGCCAGCAGCCAAGATGAACTAGCCTACGAGCAGTACTTC. It encodes CASSQDELAYEQYF.

This chain joins TRBV21-1 and TRBJ1-1; TRBD1, as called in the table, went unchecked against the DNA. TRBV21-1 is described as a pseudogene. The CDR3 contains 14 residues. For the CDR3, the DNA is TGTGCCAGCAGCGCCAGGGGGCTTGGCACTGAAGCTTTCTTT. Amino acid sequence: CASSARGLGTEAFF.

The CDR3, as DNA: TGTGCCAGCTCCACAGGGACTCAGCCCCAGCATTTT. Translation: CASSTGTQPQHF. The rearrangement links TRBV6-5 to TRBJ1-5, with a possible D match to TRBD1 (6 bases). The CDR3 runs to 12 residues. V shed 8 bases and J shed 6 bases, with 11 bases lying between them. From germline, CDR1 is MNHEY and CDR2 SVGAGI.

This clone was picked up one time. The chain has TRBV14 and TRBJ1-1; perhaps TRBD1 as D (6 bases). The CDR3 spans 14 residues. Trimming took 3 bases from V and 7 from J, leaving 15 bases between them. Germline V gives CDR1 SGHDN, CDR2 FVKESK. CDR3 nucleotides: TGTGCCAGCAGCCACGACGAGGGGGGGAGTGAAGCTTTCTTT. It is translated as CASSHDEGGSEAFF.

A few counts support this clone. The J gene is TRBJ2-1, the V gene TRBV9; D tentatively fits TRBD1 or TRBD2 (5 bases each). The CDR3 contains 16 residues. V was clipped by 4 bases and J by 3 bases, with 17 bases between them. The V gene's germline CDR1 is SGDLS and CDR2 YYNGEE. This CDR3 is CASSPPWGLDYNEQFF. The CDR3 DNA reads TGTGCCAGCAGCCCCCCATGGGGGTTGGACTACAATGAGCAGTTCTTC.

The CDR3 loop is CASSPRVYTEAFF. The DNA of the CDR3 is TGCGCCAGCAGCCCGCGGGTCTACACTGAAGCTTTCTTT. This rearrangement joins TRBV5-1 to TRBJ1-1; the D is unclear. V lost 4 bases to trimming and J lost 3 bases, with 10 bases between them. Germline CDR1 is SGHRS and CDR2 is YFSETQ. The CDR3 extends over 13 amino acids.

The chain's CDR3 is CASSLWAQGQTNTGELFF. The CDR3 coding sequence is TGTGCCAGCAGTTTATGGGCCCAAGGGCAGACGAACACCGGGGAGCTGTTTTTT. The rearrangement joins TRBV27 to TRBJ2-2; D gene uncertain. Germline assignment: CDR1 MNHEY and CDR2 SMNVEV (reference sequence). The CDR3 covers 18 residues. V was pared by 1 base and J by 0 bases, with 15 bases between.

V usage is TRBV2 and J usage is TRBJ2-5; 10 bases agree with TRBD1. Trimming took 8 bases from V and 4 from J; bases not matched to a gene: 10. Germline-derived CDR1 and CDR2 are SNHLY and FYNNEI. The CDR3 sequence is 15 residues long. The CDR3: CASRPRTGGRETQYF. CDR3 bases: TGTGCCAGCCGACCTAGGACAGGGGGGAGAGAGACCCAGTACTTC.

This clone was seen only once. The chain is built from TRBV2 and TRBJ1-1; 7 bases are shared with TRBD1. Per germline, CDR1 SNHLY and CDR2 FYNNEI. Germline trimming cut 5 bases from V and 1 base from J; bases unmatched to any gene: 10. There are 16 residues in the CDR3. The DNA for the CDR3 is TGTGCCAGCAGTCCAGACAGGGCGCCCTGGAACACTGAAGCTTTCTTT. Encoded protein: CASSPDRAPWNTEAFF.

V and J are TRBV29-1 and TRBJ1-4; no clear D gene. The CDR3 covers 14 residues. The V gene lost 5 bases and the J gene lost 6 bases, with 16 bases spanning the gap. CDR1 SQVTM and CDR2 ANQGSEA come from the germline V gene. CDR3 loop: CSVPWGFGDEKLFF. The CDR3 nucleotides are TGCAGCGTTCCCTGGGGATTTGGTGATGAAAAACTGTTTTTT.

The CDR3 nucleotides read TGTGCCAGCAGCCAAGGTCGGGGCAGAGCCTACGAGCAGTACTTC. This sequence encodes CASSQGRGRAYEQYF. The chain uses TRBV14 and TRBJ2-7; D tentatively reads TRBD1 or TRBD2 (5 bases each). The CDR3 consists of 15 residues. Germline loops: CDR1 SGHDN, CDR2 FVKESK. Trimming pared 1 base from V and 2 bases from J, leaving 12 bases between.

The J gene is TRBJ2-1, the V gene TRBV7-3; tentatively, D is TRBD1 or TRBD2 (5 bases each). With 0 bases removed from V and 8 bases from J, the gap between germline ends came to 17 bases. The CDR3 has 16 residues. Germline V gene data show CDR1 as SGHTA and CDR2 as FQGTGA. The CDR3 DNA reads TGTGCCAGCAGCTTAACCTTCGGGGCAGGGTCGGATGAGCAGTTCTTC. Encoded protein: CASSLTFGAGSDEQFF.

The V call is TRBV5-6, the J call TRBJ1-1; D remains unclear. Trimming took 2 bases from V and 3 from J, leaving 5 bases between them. Germline V gives CDR1 SGHDT, CDR2 YYEEEE. The CDR3 has 12 residues. Written as DNA, the CDR3 is TGTGCCAGCAGCTTAGAGGACACTGAAGCTTTCTTT. Residues: CASSLEDTEAFF.

V and J are TRBV18 and TRBJ2-2; D gene unclear. Germline-derived CDR1 and CDR2 are KGHSH and LQKENI. CDR3 size: 15 residues. The germline V and J ends were trimmed by 0 bases and 4 bases, with 9 bases remaining between them. The CDR3: CASSPPGPRTGELFF. CDR3 DNA sequence: TGTGCCAGCTCACCACCAGGGCCCCGCACCGGGGAGCTGTTTTTT.

The CDR3 loop reads CASSLETQYF. CDR3 sequence (DNA): TGTGCCAGCAGCTTAGAGACCCAGTACTTC. This sequence joins TRBV7-9 and TRBJ2-5; D is ambiguous. Germline-derived CDR1 and CDR2 are SEHNR and FQNEAQ (reference sequence). This CDR3 has 10 amino acids. The V gene lost 1 base and the J gene lost 6 bases, with 0 bases spanning the gap.

The chain has TRBV25-1 and TRBJ1-1; TRBD1 is a possible D gene (5 bases). Per germline, CDR1 MGHDK and CDR2 SYGVNS. The CDR3 consists of 14 residues. The V end was cut by 4 bases, the J end by 2 bases, with 11 bases between. The CDR3 region has the DNA TGTGCCAGCAGTGCCGGGACCTTAAACACTGAAGCTTTCTTT. Amino acids: CASSAGTLNTEAFF.

The chain links TRBV11-3 to TRBJ2-2, with 8 bases lining up with TRBD1. CDR3 length equals 14 residues. The V segment lost 4 bases and the J segment 5 bases; nucleotides outside the gene matches: 3. Germline CDR1 SGHNT, CDR2 YENEEA. The CDR3, as DNA: TGTGCCAGCAGCTCTAGACAGGGGACCGGGGAGCTGTTTTTT. It yields the protein CASSSRQGTGELFF.